A selection of T cell receptor beta chains follows, all from one sample in a study of T cell responses to AZD1222 COVID-19 vaccine. The table came from immunoSEQ multiplex PCR; TCRdb's copy has only in-frame clones and leaves some out. The data show some 120,000 clones, approximately 92% seen once. This material consisted of peripheral blood, taken 28 days after the second AZD1222 dose. These receptors originate from an adult who received the AZD1222 COVID-19 vaccine. Each CDR3 is given with its conserved first and last residue. A D gene is named only where the DNA matches it firmly. Size is omitted from some rows. Given values are once, few, many or a class for expanded clones.

J gene,clone size,CDR3 length,D gene,V gene,CDR3 DNA,CDR3 protein
TRBJ2-7,-,14,TRBD1,TRBV9,TGTGCCAGCAGCGTAGGCGGACAGGACTACGAGCAGTACTTC,CASSVGGQDYEQYF
TRBJ2-7,once,15,-,TRBV15,TGTGCCACCAGCAGAGATCTAGGGGGTACCCTCGAGCAGTACTTC,CATSRDLGGTLEQYF
TRBJ1-5,-,15,-,TRBV2,TGTGCCAGCAGTGCATTTTCCGGGGGGGACCAGCCCCAGCATTTT,CASSAFSGGDQPQHF
TRBJ1-5,-,15,-,TRBV19,TGTGCCAGTAGTATTCTATGGTATAGCAATCAGCCCCAGCATTTT,CASSILWYSNQPQHF
TRBJ2-7,-,14,TRBD1,TRBV7-9,TGTGCCAGCAGCTTATGGGACAGGGGGCACGAGCAGTACTTC,CASSLWDRGHEQYF
TRBJ2-7,-,13,-,TRBV10-2,TGCGCCAGCAGTGAACAGGGAAGGGGGGAGCAGTACTTC,CASSEQGRGEQYF
TRBJ1-1,-,11,-,TRBV2,TGTGCCATAGAGACCACACTTGTAGCTTTCTTT,CAIETTLVAFF
TRBJ1-5,-,14,TRBD1,TRBV28,TGTGCCAGCAATGCCGGGACAGCCGATCAGCCCCAGCATTTT,CASNAGTADQPQHF
TRBJ1-5,-,12,-,TRBV28,TGTGCCATCGGACAAGGGAATCAGCCCCAGCATTTT,CAIGQGNQPQHF
TRBJ1-1,-,15,-,TRBV5-1,TGCGCCAGCAGCTTCGAAAACAGGGCCCCCACTGAAGCTTTCTTT,CASSFENRAPTEAFF
TRBJ1-1,few,13,TRBD1,TRBV12-3/TRBV12-4,TGTGCCAGCCGGGACAGGTCCCCAGGTGAAGCTTTCTTT,CASRDRSPGEAFF
TRBJ2-1,-,15,TRBD2,TRBV11-1,TGTGCCAGCAGCTCCGGACTAGTGGCTCCCAATGAGCAGTTCTTC,CASSSGLVAPNEQFF
TRBJ1-1,-,13,-,TRBV7-2,TGTGCCAGCAGCTTAGATGTAGGGGGAGAAGCTTTCTTT,CASSLDVGGEAFF
TRBJ2-5,-,14,-,TRBV15,TGTGCCACCAGCAGAGGACAGACTCAAGAGACCCAGTACTTC,CATSRGQTQETQYF
TRBJ2-5,-,15,TRBD1,TRBV6-5,TGTGCCAGCAGTAGGGACAGGGAAACACAAGAGACCCAGTACTTC,CASSRDRETQETQYF
TRBJ1-1,once,14,-,TRBV6-4,TGTGCCAGCAGTGTTATAGGTGCGGACACTGAAGCTTTCTTT,CASSVIGADTEAFF
TRBJ1-5,-,15,TRBD1,TRBV16,TGTGCCAGCAGCCAGTCTGGACAGGGCAATCAGCCCCAGCATTTT,CASSQSGQGNQPQHF
TRBJ2-3,-,14,-,TRBV2,TGTGCCAGCAGTGAACCGGCGGGGGCCCCAGTCCCGTATTTT,CASSEPAGAPVPYF
TRBJ1-3,few,15,-,TRBV5-4,TGTGCCAGCAGCTCGTACAGGGATCCTGGAAACACCATATATTTT,CASSSYRDPGNTIYF
TRBJ1-2,-,17,TRBD1,TRBV7-9,TGTGCCAGCAGCTCGGGACAGGTGGCCCTGGCTAACTATGGCTACACCTTC,CASSSGQVALANYGYTF
TRBJ1-1,once,14,-,TRBV6-1,TGTGCCAGCAGTGAGGGGCCAGAGAACACTGAAGCTTTCTTT,CASSEGPENTEAFF
TRBJ2-1,once,16,-,TRBV7-9,TGTGCCAGCAGCTTAAAGGTAGGACAGAACTACAATGAGCAGTTCTTC,CASSLKVGQNYNEQFF
TRBJ1-2,-,16,-,TRBV10-3,TGTGCCATCAGTGAGGGGGGGGCGCGGAGGGACTATGGCTACACCTTC,CAISEGGARRDYGYTF
TRBJ2-1,-,17,TRBD2,TRBV29-1,TGCAGCGTTGGGGGACTAGCGGGATTAAACTCCTACAATGAGCAGTTCTTC,CSVGGLAGLNSYNEQFF
TRBJ2-1,-,22,-,TRBV4-2,TGTGCCAGCAGCCAAGGGGCCCTCCCCGGGGTGGGACTCCGACGCTCCTACAATGAGCAGTTCTTC,CASSQGALPGVGLRRSYNEQFF
TRBJ2-3,-,15,-,TRBV7-2,TGTGCCAGCAGCTCACGCAGGGGGGTTGCGGATACGCAGTATTTT,CASSSRRGVADTQYF
TRBJ2-4,-,17,TRBD1,TRBV5-1,TGCGCCAGCAGCTTGGTGGGACAGGGGGGTTTTGGAAACATTCAGTACTTC,CASSLVGQGGFGNIQYF
TRBJ1-4,-,14,-,TRBV19,TGTGCCACCACAGGAGTTGCAACTAATGAAAAACTGTTTTTT,CATTGVATNEKLFF
TRBJ2-1,-,16,-,TRBV5-1,TGCGCCAGCAGCCTGTCGGACAGCCGGGGTTACAATGAGCAGTTCTTC,CASSLSDSRGYNEQFF
TRBJ2-7,-,14,TRBD1,TRBV14,TGTGCCAGCAGTCCGACAGGGGGGGACTACGAGCAGCACTTC,CASSPTGGDYEQHF
TRBJ2-5,-,15,-,TRBV5-1,TGCGCCAGCAATTCGAGGTGGGGGACACAAGAGACCCAGTACTTC,CASNSRWGTQETQYF
TRBJ2-7,-,15,TRBD1,TRBV9,TGTGCCAGCAGCGCCACGGACAGGGCAGGCTACGAGCAGTACTTC,CASSATDRAGYEQYF
TRBJ1-2,-,14,TRBD1,TRBV7-2,TGTGCCAGCAGCTTTGGGACAGGGGGATTTGGCTACACCTTC,CASSFGTGGFGYTF
TRBJ1-4,-,11,-,TRBV6-5,TGTGCCAGCAGAATGAATGAAAAACTGTTTTTT,CASRMNEKLFF
TRBJ2-7,-,17,-,TRBV5-1,TGCGCCAGCAGCCCAGAATCAGGGCAGCGCTCACCCTACGAGCAGTACTTC,CASSPESGQRSPYEQYF
TRBJ2-7,-,17,TRBD1,TRBV6-6,TGTGCCAGCAGTCAAACATGGACAGGGGCCGAGTCCTACGAGCAGTACTTC,CASSQTWTGAESYEQYF
TRBJ1-2,-,13,-,TRBV5-1,TGCGCCAGCAGCCTGGAAGGAGGTCGCGGCTACACCTTC,CASSLEGGRGYTF
TRBJ1-1,-,13,TRBD1,TRBV7-2,TGTGCCAGCAGCTCATTCAGGGGGAGGGAAGCTTTCTTT,CASSSFRGREAFF